These 28 T cell receptor beta chains were all obtained from the same sample, sequenced in a study of blood T cell repertoires in COVID-19. TCRdb's table, derived via immunoSEQ multiplex PCR, lists solely in-frame clones and lacks some. In the table there are around 230,000 clones, about 85% of which are singletons. Sequenced input: PBMCs or T cells enriched from blood (not recorded which). These TCRs come from a woman aged 25 to 39 who had recovered from COVID-19.

The gene calls are TRBV7-8 and TRBJ1-3; tentatively, D is TRBD1 (6 bases). V was pared by 2 bases and J by 4 bases, with 15 bases between. The CDR3 covers 16 residues. The V gene's germline CDR1 is SGHVS and CDR2 FQNEAQ. The CDR3 nucleotides read TGTGCCAGCAGCTTAAGGGGTACAGGGTTCGGAAACACCATATATTTT. Encoded protein: CASSLRGTGFGNTIYF. The full variable domain, its missing parts supplied by reference TRBV7-8 and TRBJ1-3, is GAGVSQSPRYKVAKRGQDVALRCDPISGHVSLFWYQQALGQGPEFLTYFQNEAQLDKSGLPSDRFFAERPEGSVSTLKIQRTQQEDSAVYLCASSLRGTGFGNTIYFGEGSWLTVV.

CDR3 region: CATSDPGYGYTF. The CDR3, as DNA: TGTGCCACCAGTGACCCAGGGTATGGCTACACCTTC. The gene calls are TRBV24-1 and TRBJ1-2, with D tentatively TRBD1 (5 bases). Germline CDR1 KGHDR, CDR2 SFDVKD. The CDR3 covers 12 residues. Deletions cut 4 bases from V and 5 bases from J, with 7 bases between.

This clone was seen a handful of times. The chain joins TRBV7-3 to TRBJ2-1, with D perhaps matching TRBD2 (7 bases). The germline CDR1 and CDR2 sequences are SGHTA and FQGTGA. The germline V and J ends were trimmed by 1 base and 5 bases, with 18 bases remaining between them. This CDR3 spans 17 amino acids. The CDR3 DNA sequence: TGTGCCAGCAGCTTAATGTTGAGGGGGGGGCCGAACAATGAGCAGTTCTTC. Translating it yields CASSLMLRGGPNNEQFF.

This clone has only a few counts. The J gene is TRBJ1-2, the V gene TRBV6-5; perhaps TRBD1 as D (5 bases). The CDR3 consists of 14 residues. V shed 2 bases and J shed 2 bases, with 9 bases lying between them. CDR1 is MNHEY and CDR2 is SVGAGI in the germline V gene. The CDR3 sequence is CASSYKSGNYGYTF. In nucleotides, the CDR3 is TGTGCCAGCAGTTACAAATCAGGGAACTATGGCTACACCTTC.

This chain connects TRBV5-4 to TRBJ2-3; 8 positions agree with TRBD1. CDR1 is SGHNT and CDR2 is YYREEE in the germline V gene (reference sequence). V gave up 2 bases and J gave up 4 bases; unmatched junction bases: 6. The CDR3 totals 15 residues. The chain's CDR3 is CASSFFDRGSDTQYF. CDR3 DNA: TGTGCCAGCAGCTTTTTTGACAGGGGATCAGATACGCAGTATTTT.

The chain employs TRBV15 and TRBJ1-2, with 7 nucleotides matching TRBD1. The CDR3 covers 15 residues. Trimming at V came to 5 bases and at J to 0 bases, leaving 6 bases not matched to a gene. Per germline, CDR1 LNHNV and CDR2 YYDKDF (reference sequence). CDR3 sequence reads: CATSAWDRANYGYTF. CDR3 DNA sequence: TGTGCCACCAGCGCATGGGACAGAGCTAACTATGGCTACACCTTC.

V gene TRBV6-6 combines with J gene TRBJ1-5; TRBD1 might be the D (6 bases). Germline assignment: CDR1 MNHNY and CDR2 SVGAGI (reference sequence). The V and J ends lost 0 bases and 3 bases respectively, with 9 bases between them. There are 15 residues in the CDR3. The CDR3 bases are TGTGCCAGCAGTTACTCGGGGGGGCCCAATCAGCCCCAGCATTTT. Translation gives CASSYSGGPNQPQHF.

V usage is TRBV3-1 (or the pseudogene TRBV3-2) and J usage is TRBJ2-5; 7 positions match TRBD1. Trimming cost V 5 bases and J 1 base; bases outside gene matches: 10. The CDR3 is 16 residues long. The V gene's germline CDR1 is LGHDT and CDR2 YNNKEL (reference sequence). CDR3 sequence: CASSFRQGSRQETQYF. The DNA for the CDR3 is TGTGCCAGCAGCTTTCGACAGGGAAGTCGCCAAGAGACCCAGTACTTC.

The chain employs TRBV7-2 and TRBJ1-4; no firm D call. The V gene lost 3 bases and the J gene lost 0 bases, with 8 bases spanning the gap. From germline, CDR1 is SGHTA and CDR2 FQGNSA. The CDR3 is made up of 15 amino acids. CDR3: CASSFSSATNEKLFF. The CDR3 coding sequence is TGTGCCAGCAGCTTTAGCTCAGCAACTAATGAAAAACTGTTTTTT. The full variable domain, rest sourced from reference TRBV7-2 and TRBJ1-4, is GAGVSQSPSNKVTEKGKDVELRCDPISGHTALYWYRQSLGQGLEFLIYFQGNSAPDKSGLPSDRFSAERTGGSVSTLTIQRTQQEDSAVYLCASSFSSATNEKLFFGSGTQLSVL.

The CDR3 DNA reads as TGTGCCAGCAAGATAGACAGAAACACTGAAGCTTTCTTT. Translated, it gives CASKIDRNTEAFF. The V gene is TRBV7-2, the J gene TRBJ1-1; weak D call: TRBD1 (5 bases). V was cut by 7 bases and J by 2 bases, with 11 bases left in between. Germline V gives CDR1 SGHTA, CDR2 FQGNSA. This CDR3 spans 13 amino acids.

This chain joins TRBV28 and TRBJ2-1; TRBD2 matches at 9 bases. This CDR3 is built from 17 residues. Germline assignment: CDR1 MDHEN and CDR2 SYDVKM. The V and J ends lost 3 bases and 6 bases, in that order; junction bases with no gene match: 12. This chain's CDR3 is CASSFAPGAGGRNEQFF. For the CDR3, the DNA is TGTGCCAGCAGTTTTGCCCCAGGGGCGGGGGGGCGCAATGAGCAGTTCTTC.

The chain joins TRBV6-4 to TRBJ1-3, with D unresolved. V was pared by 4 bases and J by 0 bases, with 10 bases between. Germline V gene lookup returns CDR1 MRHNA and CDR2 SNTAGT. The CDR3 has 15 amino acids. The CDR3 loop is CASSGRHSSGNTIYF. The CDR3 nucleotides read TGTGCCAGCAGTGGAAGACACTCCTCTGGAAACACCATATATTTT.

J is TRBJ2-3 and V is TRBV5-4; 11 bases agree with TRBD2. Unmatched junction bases numbered 8, after V lost 6 bases and J lost 5 bases. This CDR3 spans 15 amino acids. Germline V gene data show CDR1 as SGHNT and CDR2 as YYREEE (reference sequence). This CDR3 is CASTRRGTSGDTQYF. In DNA, the CDR3 is TGTGCCAGCACCCGGAGGGGGACTAGCGGAGATACGCAGTATTTT.

This sequence joins TRBV7-8 and TRBJ1-2; possibly TRBD1 for D (5 bases). The germline V gene encodes CDR1 SGHVS and CDR2 FQNEAQ. Trimming left V 0 bases short and J 4 bases short, with 18 bases between. The CDR3 loop spans 17 amino acids. The CDR3 nucleotides are TGTGCCAGCAGCTTAGCGCTAAACGGCCGGGGGGGCTATGGCTACACCTTC. Amino acids: CASSLALNGRGGYGYTF.

V and J are TRBV4-3 and TRBJ2-7, with D uncertain. Germline V CDR1 and CDR2: LGHNA, YSLEER. CDR3 length: 13 amino acids. V was clipped by 0 bases and J by 3 bases, with 6 bases between them. CDR3 in amino acids: CASSQDTVYEQYF. As DNA, the CDR3 is TGCGCCAGCAGCCAAGATACGGTCTACGAGCAGTACTTC.

The J gene is TRBJ2-1, the V gene TRBV7-8, with D unresolved. Germline V gene lookup returns CDR1 SGHVS and CDR2 FQNEAQ. V lost 9 bases, J lost 0 bases, and 15 bases lay in between. The CDR3 runs 15 residues. CDR3 sequence (DNA): TGTGCCAGAAGCCCCCCCACAAGCTCCTACAATGAGCAGTTCTTC. Translating gives CARSPPTSSYNEQFF.

The V call is TRBV3-1 (or the pseudogene TRBV3-2), the J call TRBJ1-1; D is ambiguous. Trimming took 0 bases from V and 1 from J, leaving 9 bases between them. The germline CDR1 and CDR2 sequences are LGHDT and YNNKEL (reference sequence). CDR3 length: 15 amino acids. For the CDR3, the DNA is TGTGCCAGCAGCCAAGATTGTGAGGAGAACACTGAAGCTTTCTTT. Its translation: CASSQDCEENTEAFF.

CDR3 amino acids: CASSVVGAAGNTIYF. The CDR3 coding sequence is TGTGCCAGCAGCGTAGTAGGGGCTGCTGGAAACACCATATATTTT. The chain carries TRBV9 and TRBJ1-3, with D possibly being TRBD1 (5 bases). Germline V gives CDR1 SGDLS, CDR2 YYNGEE. V was shortened by 0 bases and J by 2 bases, with 9 bases between the two germline ends. The CDR3 is 15 amino acids.

The J gene is TRBJ1-1, the V gene TRBV5-8; a weak D match, TRBD1 (5 bases). Trimming shortened V by 5 bases and J by 5 bases, and 13 bases separated the two germline ends. Germline CDR1 is SGHTS and CDR2 is YDEGEE. The CDR3 contains 13 residues. CDR3 sequence: CASSLTEVTEAFF. The CDR3 DNA is TGTGCCAGCAGTTTGACAGAAGTAACTGAAGCTTTCTTT.

The chain recombines TRBV7-9 with TRBJ1-1; possible D gene TRBD1, 6 bases. V was shortened by 6 bases and J by 6 bases, with 11 bases between the two germline ends. CDR1 and CDR2 (germline): SEHNR, FQNEAQ (reference sequence). This CDR3 contains 12 residues. The CDR3 sequence is CASRGPGAEAFF. CDR3 nucleotides: TGTGCCAGCAGGGGGCCAGGGGCTGAAGCTTTCTTT.

The V call is TRBV19, the J call TRBJ1-1; D may be TRBD1 (6 bases). V was clipped by 10 bases and J by 8 bases, with 23 bases between them. This CDR3 has 14 residues. Per the germline V gene, CDR1 is LNHDA and CDR2 is SQIVND (reference sequence). This CDR3 reads CATLPGTPQGEAFF. CDR3 bases: TGTGCCACTTTACCCGGGACACCCCAAGGCGAAGCTTTCTTT.

The chain employs TRBV2 and TRBJ1-6; perhaps TRBD1 as D (6 bases). CDR1 is SNHLY, CDR2 FYNNEI, per germline. V was cut by 10 bases and J by 6 bases, with 16 bases left in between. The CDR3 sequence is 14 residues long. In nucleotides, the CDR3 is TGTGCCACTACGACAGGAGGAGGTAATTCACCCCTCCACTTT. This encodes CATTTGGGNSPLHF.

V gene TRBV3-1 (or the pseudogene TRBV3-2) combines with J gene TRBJ2-7, with D possibly matching TRBD1 (6 bases). V lost 1 base to trimming and J lost 2 bases, with 9 bases between them. The CDR3 spans 14 residues. CDR1 and CDR2 from the germline V gene are LGHDT and YNNKEL (reference sequence). As DNA, the CDR3 is TGTGCCAGCAGCCAAGCCACAGGGCCCTACGAGCAGTACTTC. It yields the protein CASSQATGPYEQYF.

CDR3 sequence reads: CSGGTSGGGAGELFF. CDR3 nucleotides: TGCAGCGGAGGGACTAGCGGGGGTGGGGCCGGGGAGCTGTTTTTT. The chain is built from TRBV29-1 and TRBJ2-2, with 14 bases lining up with TRBD2. From germline, CDR1 is SQVTM and CDR2 ANQGSEA. The CDR3 sequence is 15 residues long. The J segment lost 6 bases and the V segment lost 7 bases, leaving 7 bases of the junction unmatched.

The rearrangement joins TRBV6-6 to TRBJ2-3; 9 nucleotides line up with TRBD1. The CDR3 extends over 16 amino acids. Germline V gene sequence: CDR1 MNHNY, CDR2 SVGAGI (reference sequence). V was pared by 5 bases and J by 2 bases, with 8 bases of the junction left unmatched. CDR3 residues: CASSTRDRVYTDTQYF. The DNA of the CDR3 is TGTGCCAGCAGTACGAGGGACAGGGTATACACAGATACGCAGTATTTT.

This clone was counted only a few times. The CDR3 loop reads CASSRQGYQPQHF. As DNA, the CDR3 is TGTGCCAGCAGCCGACAGGGGTATCAGCCCCAGCATTTT. The V gene is TRBV27, the J gene TRBJ1-5; 8 bases match TRBD1. The CDR3 sequence is 13 residues long. CDR1 and CDR2 (germline): MNHEY, SMNVEV (reference sequence). Losses at the gene ends were 6 bases for V and 5 bases for J; bases not matched to a gene: 3.

The chain carries TRBV7-9 and TRBJ1-1; perhaps TRBD1 as D (5 bases). Trimming took off 4 bases at V and 1 base at J, with 16 bases between the two ends. This CDR3 is 16 amino acids long. Germline assignment: CDR1 SEHNR and CDR2 FQNEAQ (reference sequence). The CDR3 nucleotides are TGTGCCAGCAGCTCCGGGGAGGGGATAAGGAACACTGAAGCTTTCTTT. Protein sequence: CASSSGEGIRNTEAFF.

This chain links TRBV7-2 with TRBJ2-4; TRBD2 matches at 10 bases. Germline V gene lookup returns CDR1 SGHTA and CDR2 FQGNSA. V shed 5 bases and J 3 bases; nucleotides not matched to a gene: 4. This CDR3 comprises 15 residues. The CDR3 coding sequence is TGTGCCAGCAGCCCTAGCGGGGGAGGCAAAAACATTCAGTACTTC. Translation gives CASSPSGGGKNIQYF.